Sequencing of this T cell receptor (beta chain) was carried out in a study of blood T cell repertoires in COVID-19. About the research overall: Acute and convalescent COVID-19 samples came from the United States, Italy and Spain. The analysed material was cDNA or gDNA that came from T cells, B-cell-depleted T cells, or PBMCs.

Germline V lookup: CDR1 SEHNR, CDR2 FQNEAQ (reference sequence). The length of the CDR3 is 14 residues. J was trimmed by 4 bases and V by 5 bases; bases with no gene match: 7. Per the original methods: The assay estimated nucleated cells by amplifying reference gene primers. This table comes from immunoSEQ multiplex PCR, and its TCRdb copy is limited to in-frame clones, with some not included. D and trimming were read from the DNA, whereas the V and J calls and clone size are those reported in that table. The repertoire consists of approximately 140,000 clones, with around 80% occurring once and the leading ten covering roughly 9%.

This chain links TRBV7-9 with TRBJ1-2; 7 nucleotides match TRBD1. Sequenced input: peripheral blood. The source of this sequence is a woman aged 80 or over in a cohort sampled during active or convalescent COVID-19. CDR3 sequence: CASSPTGLAYGYTF. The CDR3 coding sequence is TGTGCCAGCAGCCCGACAGGGTTGGCCTATGGCTACACCTTC. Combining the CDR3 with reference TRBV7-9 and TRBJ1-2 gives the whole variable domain DTGVSQNPRHKITKRGQNVTFRCDPISEHNRLYWYRQTLGQGPEFLTYFQNEAQLEKSRLLSDRFSAERPKGSFSTLEIQRTEQGDSAMYLCASSPTGLAYGYTFGSGTRLTVV.